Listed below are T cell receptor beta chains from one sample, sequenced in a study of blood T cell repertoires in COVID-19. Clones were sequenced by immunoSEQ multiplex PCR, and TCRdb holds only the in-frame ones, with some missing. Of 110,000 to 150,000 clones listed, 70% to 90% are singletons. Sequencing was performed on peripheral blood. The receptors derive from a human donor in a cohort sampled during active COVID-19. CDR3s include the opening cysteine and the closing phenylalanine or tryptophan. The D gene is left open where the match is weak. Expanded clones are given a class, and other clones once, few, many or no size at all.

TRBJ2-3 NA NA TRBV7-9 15 CASSLAGLSPDTQYF TGTGCCAGCAGCTTAGCGGGGCTTTCTCCAGATACGCAGTATTTT
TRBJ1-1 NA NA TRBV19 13 CASIGGWGTEAFF TGTGCCAGTATAGGGGGTTGGGGAACTGAAGCTTTCTTT
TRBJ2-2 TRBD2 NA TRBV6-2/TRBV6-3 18 CASSSPGLAGGSTGELFF TGTGCCAGCAGCTCCCCGGGACTAGCGGGGGGAAGCACCGGGGAGCTGTTTTTT
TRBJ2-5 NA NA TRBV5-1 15 CASSFLLRGQETQYF TGCGCCAGCAGCTTTCTTTTAAGGGGGCAAGAGACCCAGTACTTC
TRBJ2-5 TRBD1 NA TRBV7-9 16 CASSPTGTANSETQYF TGTGCCAGCAGCCCGACGGGGACAGCCAATTCCGAGACCCAGTACTTC
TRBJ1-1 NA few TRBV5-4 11 CASSLSIQAFF TGTGCCAGCAGCCTCTCCATCCAGGCTTTCTTT
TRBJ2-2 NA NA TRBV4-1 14 CASSQGQVPGELFF TGCGCCAGCAGCCAAGGACAGGTCCCCGGGGAGCTGTTTTTT
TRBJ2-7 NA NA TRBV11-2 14 CASSLDTRGVEQYF TGTGCCAGCAGCTTAGATACTCGGGGAGTCGAGCAGTACTTC
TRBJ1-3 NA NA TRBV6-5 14 CASRSGKDGNTIYF TGTGCCAGCCGGTCGGGAAAAGATGGAAACACCATATATTTT
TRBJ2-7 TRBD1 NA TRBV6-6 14 CASRPTGSSYEQYF TGTGCCAGCAGGCCGACAGGGTCATCCTACGAGCAGTACTTC
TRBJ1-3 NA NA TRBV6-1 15 CASSDRGNSGNTIYF TGTGCCAGCAGTGACCGCGGGAACTCTGGAAACACCATATATTTT
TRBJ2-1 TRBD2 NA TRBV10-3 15 CAIRDSGSLGNEQFF TGTGCCATCAGGGATAGCGGGAGTCTCGGCAATGAGCAGTTCTTC
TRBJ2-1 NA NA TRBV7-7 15 CASSAEQAGLNEQFF TGTGCTAGCAGCGCCGAGCAAGCAGGGCTCAATGAGCAGTTCTTC
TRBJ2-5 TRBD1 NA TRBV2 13 CASYTGGAKTQYF TGTGCCAGCTATACAGGGGGCGCAAAGACCCAGTACTTC
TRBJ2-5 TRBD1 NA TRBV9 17 CASSVGRPGTGQETQYF TGTGCCAGCAGCGTAGGCCGCCCCGGGACAGGACAAGAGACCCAGTACTTC
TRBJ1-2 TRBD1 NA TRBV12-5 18 CASGLVNSGQGTSYGYTF TGTGCTAGTGGTTTGGTAAATTCGGGACAGGGGACGTCCTATGGCTACACCTTC
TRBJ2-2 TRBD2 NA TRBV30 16 CAWRRLAGVATGELFF TGTGCCTGGAGAAGACTAGCGGGAGTGGCCACCGGGGAGCTGTTTTTT
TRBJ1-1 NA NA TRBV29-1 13 CSVSLVLFPEAFF TGCAGCGTATCACTGGTCCTGTTCCCTGAAGCTTTCTTT
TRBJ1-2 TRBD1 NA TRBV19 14 CASSPRDRYNGYTF TGTGCCAGTAGTCCTCGGGACAGGTACAATGGCTACACCTTC
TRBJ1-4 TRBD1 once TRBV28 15 CASSLSGTGKEKLFF TGTGCCAGCAGTTTGTCCGGGACAGGGAAAGAAAAACTGTTTTTT
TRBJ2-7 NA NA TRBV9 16 CASSPHPGTPGYEQYF TGTGCCAGCAGCCCCCACCCAGGGACTCCGGGCTACGAGCAGTACTTC
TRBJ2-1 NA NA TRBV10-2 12 CASRDTYNEQFF TGCGCCAGCAGGGACACTTACAATGAGCAGTTCTTC
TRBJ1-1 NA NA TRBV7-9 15 CASSAKGLPNTEAFF TGTGCCAGCAGCGCAAAGGGACTTCCTAACACTGAAGCTTTCTTT
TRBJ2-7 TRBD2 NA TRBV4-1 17 CASSRDLGAGGTYEQYF TGCGCCAGCAGCCGAGACTTAGGAGCGGGAGGGACCTACGAGCAGTACTTC
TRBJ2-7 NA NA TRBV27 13 CASSTGQTYEQYF TGTGCCAGCAGTACCGGACAGACCTACGAGCAGTACTTC
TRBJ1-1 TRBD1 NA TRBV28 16 CASSNPGQGGNTEAFF TGTGCCAGCAGTAATCCCGGACAGGGTGGGAACACTGAAGCTTTCTTT
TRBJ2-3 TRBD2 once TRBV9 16 CASSVVSGISTDTQYF TGTGCCAGCAGCGTAGTAAGCGGGATCTCCACAGATACGCAGTATTTT
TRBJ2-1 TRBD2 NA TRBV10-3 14 CAISYYPGGNEQFF TGTGCCATCAGTTACTACCCGGGGGGGAATGAGCAGTTCTTC
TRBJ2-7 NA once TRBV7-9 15 CASSRGHSQGDEQYF TGTGCCAGCAGCCGAGGACACTCCCAAGGTGACGAGCAGTACTTC
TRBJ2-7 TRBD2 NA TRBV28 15 CASSFVTSGSPQQYF TGTGCCAGCAGTTTTGTTACTAGCGGGAGCCCCCAGCAGTACTTC
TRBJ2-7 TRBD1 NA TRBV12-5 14 CASGLPGQVNEQYF TGTGCTAGTGGTTTGCCGGGACAGGTCAACGAGCAGTACTTC